This T cell receptor (beta chain) was recorded in a study of blood T cell repertoires in COVID-19 (dated by TCRdb to 2018 to 2021). A note on the overall study: Samples from collaborators originated in the United States, Italy and Spain and spanned both the acute and convalescent phases of COVID-19. The prospective study material was composed of cDNA or gDNA derived from T cells, B-cell-depleted T cells, or PBMCs. The dataset comprised deeply sampled blood TCRbeta repertoires from subjects exposed to, actively infected with, or recovered from COVID-19. The repertoires were released in a freely available public database meant as a resource for research on the immune response to SARS-CoV-2. Samples came from the ongoing ImmuneRACE study (first 160 participants) plus 1,254 subjects from 6 global collaborators. Nearly every sample came with metadata listing a de-identified subject ID, COVID-19 status, age in years and sex. Where HLA class I and class II types were available, the types were taken from metadata supplied by the sample provider, not from assay-based typing. Overall study outcomes, separate from this receptor: The amount of clinical and demographic metadata varied by source and participant and was provided uncurated.

Comments on this clone: Its antigen remains unidentified. Qualities for individual bases were not recorded, and no much larger clone is one base off.

The collaborating institutions used their own protocols to collect whole blood in K2EDTA tubes. Collaborator samples were shipped for TCRbeta analysis as frozen whole blood, isolated PBMCs, or DNA extracted from either sample type. TCRbeta CDR3 regions were amplified from genomic DNA by means of the immunoSEQ Assay, a bias-controlled multiplex PCR. The authors processed their data as follows. The number of nucleated cells in each sample was estimated from the amplification of reference gene primers within the assay. To quantify the absolute abundance of each unique TCRbeta CDR3 rearrangement, sequence reads were collapsed and filtered. For each sample, productive Simpson clonality was calculated as the square root of Simpson's diversity index over productive rearrangements. Here the immuneACCESS table is served through TCRdb, limited to in-frame sequences with V and J called. Missing clones are a known gap in these copies; in checked studies unresolved V genes cover under half, and the rest lacks a known reason. The DNA was the basis for D and trimming; V, J and clone size are from that table. Counted in this sample were roughly 130,000 clones; about 89% of them appeared once. The ten largest clones capture less than 4.5% of the sample.

Relative to germline, V is 4 bases shorter and J is 1 base shorter, with 5 bases between their ends. From the cysteine up to the phenylalanine, the CDR3 has a length of 14 residues. Only the CDR3 DNA stays, 42 bases, in frame from base 1. The germline V gene encodes CDR1 MNHEY and CDR2 SVGAGI. The chain was built from TRBV6-5 and TRBJ2-6, with the D gene not clear enough to name. Sequenced: peripheral blood. The sequence derives from a woman aged 55-69 years with acute or convalescent COVID-19. The nucleotide sequence reads as follows: TGTGCCAGCAGTTTCCTATCTGGGGCCAACGTCCTGACTTTC. Translated, this gives CASSFLSGANVLTF.